The source of this TCR beta chain is a study of beta chain features in type 1 diabetes. Reverse transcribing all isolated RNA meant expressed TCRB transcripts were sequenced. Sequencing was performed with immunoSEQ multiplex PCR; in TCRdb, only in-frame clones are kept and a portion is missing. Of about 300,000 clones listed, roughly 8% were seen once; the top ten hold approximately 0.99%. Points on this clone: Its antigen remains unknown.

It was via CD45RO/CCR7/CD25/CD127/CD95/CD27 that CD4+ naive, central memory, regulatory and stem cell-like memory cells were sorted. The CDR3 is 17 amino acids. V was cut by 3 bases and J by 1 base, with 16 bases left in between. Germline CDR1 and CDR2: MDHEN and SYDVKM. The study's findings and limits: The naive, central memory and Treg TCRB repertoires looked more alike in patients than they did in healthy donors. cDNA-based sequencing might over-represent cells highly expressing TCR.

Sequencing was performed on central memory CD4+ T cells from blood. The rearrangement links TRBV28 to TRBJ2-4; no firm D call. This sequence was found in a woman aged 18 to 35 in good health. The CDR3 bases are TGTGCCAGCAGTTTCTACTCGGGCCCTGACGCCAAAAACATTCAGTACTTC. Encoded protein: CASSFYSGPDAKNIQYF.